The source of this TCR beta chain is a study of cytotoxic CD8 clonotypes in ibrutinib-treated CLL. This clone was detected a few times. Only in-frame clones appear in the TCRdb table, and some are missing; sequencing was by immunoSEQ multiplex PCR. The profile covers about 9,400 clones, with 61% appearing a single time and roughly 18% taken by the ten largest. From germline, CDR1 is SNHLY and CDR2 FYNNEI. Unmatched junction bases numbered 3, after V lost 3 bases and J lost 7 bases. CDR3 length equals 13 residues. The TCR originated in a human donor with chronic lymphocytic leukemia. This sequence joins TRBV2 and TRBJ2-5, with 9 bases lining up with TRBD1. This specimen was PBMCs, taken before ibrutinib treatment. CDR3 DNA sequence: TGTGCCAGCAGTGAGGACAGGGGAGGGACCCAGTACTTC. This translates into CASSEDRGGTQYF.